This T cell receptor beta chain was identified in a study of neurological immune-mediated disorders. Time point noted: longitudinal time-point 3. The V gene's germline CDR1 is MNHEY and CDR2 SMNVEV (reference sequence). V was pared by 6 bases and J by 9 bases, with 21 bases between. The CDR3 loop spans 15 amino acids. As for the cDNA, it was generated by 5'RACE with 10-nucleotide random UMIs. TCRdb re-called the 5' RACE reads through MiXCR, storing one row per CDR3 protein. The sample carries about 45,000 distinct CDR3 sequences, approximately 12% recorded once. This clonotype came up many times. This chain connects TRBV27 to TRBJ2-4; D is perhaps TRBD1 or TRBD2 (5 bases each). The specimen was PBMCs. The sequence was collected from a man younger than 40 in good health. DNA for the CDR3: TGTGCCAGCAGCCCCACTGGGGCAGCTGGGGGCATTCAGTACTTC. Its translation: CASSPTGAAGGIQYF.